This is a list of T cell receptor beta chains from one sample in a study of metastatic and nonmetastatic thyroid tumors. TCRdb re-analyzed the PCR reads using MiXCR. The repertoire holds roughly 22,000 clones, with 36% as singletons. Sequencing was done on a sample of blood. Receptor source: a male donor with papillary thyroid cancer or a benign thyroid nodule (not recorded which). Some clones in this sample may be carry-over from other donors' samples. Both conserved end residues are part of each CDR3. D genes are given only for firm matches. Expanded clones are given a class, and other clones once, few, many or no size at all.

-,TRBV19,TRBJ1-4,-,TGTGCCAGTAGTATTAAAGGCAGCACAACTAATGAAAAACTGTTTTTT,CASSIKGSTTNEKLFF
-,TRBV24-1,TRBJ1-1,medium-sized,TGTGCCACCAGTGATGGGGATTTTGACACTGAAGCTTTCTTT,CATSDGDFDTEAFF
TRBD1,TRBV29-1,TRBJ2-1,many,TGCAGCGTTGTGTTTGCAGGGGGACGGAATGAGCAGTTCTTC,CSVVFAGGRNEQFF
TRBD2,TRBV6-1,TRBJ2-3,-,TGTGCCAACAGTGACACTAGCGGGAGCACAGATACGCAGTATTTT,CANSDTSGSTDTQYF
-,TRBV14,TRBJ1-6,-,TGTGCCAGCAGCCAGGAGAGATCGAATTCACCCCTCCACTTT,CASSQERSNSPLHF
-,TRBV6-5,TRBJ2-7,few,TGTGCCAGCAGTTACGGGGAGCCATCGAACTCCTACGAGCAGTATTTC,CASSYGEPSNSYEQYF
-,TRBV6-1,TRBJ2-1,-,TGTGCCAGCCAGCCGGGGCTAAGCTCCTACAATGAGCAGTTCTTC,CASQPGLSSYNEQFF
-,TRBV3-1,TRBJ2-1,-,TGTGCCAGCAGCCATGGTCCGACTGGAGGGAGTTCCTACAATGAGCAGTTCTTC,CASSHGPTGGSSYNEQFF
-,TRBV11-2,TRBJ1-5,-,TGTGCCAGCAGCTTAGATGGGCTAGGGAATCAGCCCCAGCATTTT,CASSLDGLGNQPQHF
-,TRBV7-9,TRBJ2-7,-,TGTGCCAGCAGCTTAGTCCCCACAGGATCCTACGAGCAGTACTTC,CASSLVPTGSYEQYF
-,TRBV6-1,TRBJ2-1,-,TGTGCCAGCGACCCCGGTTCGGGGGACTACAATGAGCAGTTCTTC,CASDPGSGDYNEQFF
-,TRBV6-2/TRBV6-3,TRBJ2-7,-,TGTGCCAGCCGGGGATTCCTAGACGAGCAGTACTTC,CASRGFLDEQYF
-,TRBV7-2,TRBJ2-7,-,TGTGCCAGCAGCCCACGAGCGGGACAAACCTACGAGCAGTACTTC,CASSPRAGQTYEQYF
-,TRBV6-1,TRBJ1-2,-,TGTGCCAGCAGTGAAAGCCAGGGATTCGGCTATGGCTACACCTTC,CASSESQGFGYGYTF
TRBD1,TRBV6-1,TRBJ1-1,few,TGTGCCAGCAGAACCCGGGACAGGGGTTTCACTGAAGCTTTCTTT,CASRTRDRGFTEAFF
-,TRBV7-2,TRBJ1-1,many,TGTGCCAGCAGCTTAGCAGGGGTAATGAACACTGAAGCTTTCTTC,CASSLAGVMNTEAFF
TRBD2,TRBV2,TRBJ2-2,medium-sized,TGTGCCAGCGGACTAGCGGGAGCCACCGGGGAGCTGTTTTTT,CASGLAGATGELFF
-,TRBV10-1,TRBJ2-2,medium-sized,TGCGCCAGCAGTGACTCGGGACAAACCGGGGAGCTGTTTTTT,CASSDSGQTGELFF
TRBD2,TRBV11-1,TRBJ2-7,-,TGTGCCAGCAGCGTCGGAGGGCTAGCGGGAGGGATTTCCTACGAGCAGTACTTC,CASSVGGLAGGISYEQYF
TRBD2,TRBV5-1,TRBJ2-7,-,TGCGCCAGCAGCTTGACTAGCGGGGCTCGCCCAAGTTCCTACGAGCAGTACTTC,CASSLTSGARPSSYEQYF
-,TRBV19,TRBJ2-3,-,TGTGCCAGTAGTAAGATCCCTGTAGCAGTACTCACCACAGATACGCAGTATTTT,CASSKIPVAVLTTDTQYF
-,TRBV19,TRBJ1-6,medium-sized,TGTGCCAGTAGCCCGATGGTCTGGAATTCACCCCTCCACTTT,CASSPMVWNSPLHF
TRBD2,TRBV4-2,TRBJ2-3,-,TGTGCCAGCAGCGGGTTAGCGGGAGAGAGGGATACGCAGTATTTT,CASSGLAGERDTQYF
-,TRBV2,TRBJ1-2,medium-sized,TGTGCCAGAAATCCCGGGACGGGTGGCTACACCTTC,CARNPGTGGYTF
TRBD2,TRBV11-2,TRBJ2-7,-,TGTGCCAGCAGCCCCGGGCTAGCGGGAACCTACGAGCAGTACTTC,CASSPGLAGTYEQYF
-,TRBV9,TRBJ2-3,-,TGTGCCAGCAGCTGCAATGGGGATACGCAGTATTTT,CASSCNGDTQYF
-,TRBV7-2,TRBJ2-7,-,TGTGCCAGCAGCTTCGTGGCAAGTAGCTCCTACGAGCAGTACTTC,CASSFVASSSYEQYF
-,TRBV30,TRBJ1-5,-,TGTGCCTGGAGTATGGCAGTCAATCAGCCCCAGCATTTT,CAWSMAVNQPQHF
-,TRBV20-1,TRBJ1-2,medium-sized,TGCAGTGCCAGACAGCCGGCTAGCTATGGCTACACCTTC,CSARQPASYGYTF
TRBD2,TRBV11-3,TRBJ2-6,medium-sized,TGTGCCAGCAGCTCGGGGGGTGGGGCCAACGTCCTGACTTTC,CASSSGGGANVLTF
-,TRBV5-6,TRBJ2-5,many,TGTGCCAGCAGCCCGGGGCCGGGAACGGAGACCCAGTACTTC,CASSPGPGTETQYF
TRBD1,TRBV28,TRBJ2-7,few,TGTGCCAGCAGTTCCTCCGGGACAGGGTTTTCGGAGCAGTACTTC,CASSSSGTGFSEQYF
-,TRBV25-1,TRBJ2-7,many,TGTGCCAGCGAAAAAAAAAAGGGTCCTCAAAGGGCGGATTTC,CASEKKKGPQRADF
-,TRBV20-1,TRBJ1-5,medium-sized,TGCAGTGCTAGAGAGGGGACCGGGCCGGAGCCCCAGCATTTT,CSAREGTGPEPQHF
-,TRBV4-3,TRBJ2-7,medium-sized,TGCGCCAGCAGCCAAACCGGGATCAACGGGCAGTACTTC,CASSQTGINGQYF
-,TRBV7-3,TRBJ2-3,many,TGTGCCAGCAGCACTACTGGGAGCCCTAGCACAGATACGCAGTATTTT,CASSTTGSPSTDTQYF
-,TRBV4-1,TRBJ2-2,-,TGCGCCAGCAGCCAAGACGAGACCGGGGAGCTGTTTTTT,CASSQDETGELFF
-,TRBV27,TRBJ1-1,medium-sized,TGTGCCAGCAACTCAGGGGAGGGTAGGTACACTGAAGCTTTCTTT,CASNSGEGRYTEAFF
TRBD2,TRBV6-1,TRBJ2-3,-,TGTGCCAGCAGAACAAGCGGGAGAAGGTACACAGATACGCAGTATTTT,CASRTSGRRYTDTQYF
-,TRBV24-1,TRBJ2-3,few,TGTGCCACCAGTAAGGACAGCACAGATACGCAGTATTTT,CATSKDSTDTQYF
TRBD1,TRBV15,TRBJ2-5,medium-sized,TGTGCCACCAGCAGTAACCGGGACAGTGTCCAGTACTTC,CATSSNRDSVQYF
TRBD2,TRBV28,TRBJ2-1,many,TGTGCCAGCACAAGCGGGAGCTCCTACAATGAGCAGTTCTTC,CASTSGSSYNEQFF
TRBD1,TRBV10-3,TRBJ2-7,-,TGTGCCATCAGTGGACAGGGAGATCGCGAGCAGTACTTC,CAISGQGDREQYF
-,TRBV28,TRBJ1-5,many,TGTGCCAGCAGTTTAGGGAGACGGGACCAGCCCCAGCATTTT,CASSLGRRDQPQHF
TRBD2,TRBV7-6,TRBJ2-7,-,TGTGCCAGCAGCTCCGGGACTAGTAACGAGCAGTACTTC,CASSSGTSNEQYF
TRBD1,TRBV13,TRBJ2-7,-,TGTGCCAGCAGCGAAGGACAGGCCCTCTACAGGCAGTACTTC,CASSEGQALYRQYF
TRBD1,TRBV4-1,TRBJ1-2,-,TGCGCCAGCAGCCAAGGGGACAGGGCCTATGGCTACACCTTC,CASSQGDRAYGYTF
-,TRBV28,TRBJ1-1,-,TGTGCCAGCCAAGACGGACAGCCAGGGGAAGCTTTCTTT,CASQDGQPGEAFF
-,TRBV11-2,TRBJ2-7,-,TGTGCCAGCAGCCTTAGGGGCAACAGGGTCCGGGGCGAGCAGTACTTC,CASSLRGNRVRGEQYF
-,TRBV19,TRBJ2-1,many,TGTGCCAGTAGCGACCGATATGGGGACGATGAGCAGTTCTTC,CASSDRYGDDEQFF
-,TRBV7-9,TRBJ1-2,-,TGTGCCAGCAGCTTAGCGGACGGAGACTACACCTTC,CASSLADGDYTF
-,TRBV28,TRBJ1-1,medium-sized,TGTGCCAGCAGAACGACAGCGCACACTGAAGCTTTCTTT,CASRTTAHTEAFF
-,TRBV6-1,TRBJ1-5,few,TGTGCCAGCAGTGAAGGCGAGGGATTAGGCCAGCCCCAGCATTTT,CASSEGEGLGQPQHF
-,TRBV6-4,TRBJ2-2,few,TGTGCCAGCAGTGAGGTCGGGGGTACCGGGGAGCTGTTTTTT,CASSEVGGTGELFF
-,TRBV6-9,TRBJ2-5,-,TGTGCCAGCAGTTACGACCGCGCCCAGTACTTC,CASSYDRAQYF
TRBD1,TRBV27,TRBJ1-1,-,TGTGCCAGCAGTCTGGCGGGACAGCTGAACACTGAAGCTTTCTTT,CASSLAGQLNTEAFF
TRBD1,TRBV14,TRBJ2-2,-,TGTGCCAGCAGCCCTTTAACAGGACAGGGGAAAGGCACCGGGGAGCTGTTTTTT,CASSPLTGQGKGTGELFF
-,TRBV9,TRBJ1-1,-,TGTGCCAGCAGCGCACGGGACATTGAGAGTGAAGCTTTCTTT,CASSARDIESEAFF
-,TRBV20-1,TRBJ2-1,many,TGCAGTGCTAGATTAGTCAATGAGCAGTTCTTC,CSARLVNEQFF
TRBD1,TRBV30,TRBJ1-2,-,TGTGCCTGGAGTCCCCTTGACAGGGCCTCCTTCTATGGCTACACCTTC,CAWSPLDRASFYGYTF